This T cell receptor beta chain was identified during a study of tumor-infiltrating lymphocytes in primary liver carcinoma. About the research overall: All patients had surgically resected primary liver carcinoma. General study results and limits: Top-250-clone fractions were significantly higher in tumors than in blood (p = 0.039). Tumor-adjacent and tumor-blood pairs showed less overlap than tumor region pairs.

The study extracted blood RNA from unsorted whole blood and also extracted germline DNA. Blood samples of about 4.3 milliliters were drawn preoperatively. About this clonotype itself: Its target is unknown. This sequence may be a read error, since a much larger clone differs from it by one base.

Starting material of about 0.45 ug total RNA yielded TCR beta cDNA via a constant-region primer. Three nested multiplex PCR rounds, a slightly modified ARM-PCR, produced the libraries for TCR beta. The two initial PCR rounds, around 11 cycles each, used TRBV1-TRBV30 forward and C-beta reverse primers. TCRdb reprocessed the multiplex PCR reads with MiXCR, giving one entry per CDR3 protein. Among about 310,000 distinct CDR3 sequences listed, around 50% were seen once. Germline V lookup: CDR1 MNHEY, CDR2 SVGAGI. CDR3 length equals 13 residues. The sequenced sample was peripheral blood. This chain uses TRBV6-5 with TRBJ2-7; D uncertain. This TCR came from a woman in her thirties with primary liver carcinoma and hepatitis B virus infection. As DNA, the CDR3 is TGTGCCAGCAGTTACCCCCCAGCAGACGAGCGGTACTTC. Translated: CASSYPPADERYF.